The rows below give T cell receptor beta chains drawn from one sample of a study of CD8+ T cells in alopecia areata. Data came from immunoSEQ multiplex PCR; TCRdb stores just in-frame clones and leaves some out. The sample gives about 250,000 clones, about 62% of which show up once; about 0.89% is in the top ten. The sample here was CD4+ T cells sorted from blood, taken at week 52, from a patient treated with tofacitinib. These receptors all come from a human donor with alopecia areata. Both conserved end residues are part of each CDR3. A D gene is named only where the DNA matches it firmly. The size entry is marked missing in some rows and otherwise reads once, few, many or a size class.

D gene	V gene	J gene	clone size	CDR3 protein	CDR3 DNA
-	TRBV5-4	TRBJ1-2	-	CASSSGTDYGYTF	TGTGCCAGCAGCTCCGGGACGGACTATGGCTACACCTTC
-	TRBV29-1	TRBJ2-7	few	CSVDGGGYEQYF	TGCAGCGTTGATGGAGGGGGCTACGAGCAGTACTTC
TRBD1	TRBV6-6	TRBJ2-3	-	CASSRGSSTDTQYF	TGTGCCAGCAGCAGGGGGTCGAGCACAGATACGCAGTATTTT
-	TRBV29-1	TRBJ1-2	-	CSAGSGAGYTF	TGCAGCGCCGGGTCGGGGGCTGGCTACACCTTC
TRBD2	TRBV5-4	TRBJ2-5	-	CASSLAGAGGPLATQYF	TGTGCCAGCAGCTTGGCCGGGGCGGGGGGACCTCTTGCGACCCAGTACTTC
-	TRBV11-1	TRBJ2-5	-	CASTSRVTETQYF	TGTGCCAGCACTTCAAGGGTGACGGAGACCCAGTACTTC
-	TRBV30	TRBJ2-2	once	CAWRRGPKNGELFF	TGTGCCTGGAGGCGGGGGCCCAAAAACGGGGAGCTGTTTTTT
-	TRBV2	TRBJ1-6	-	CASSPSMLPLHF	TGTGCCAGCAGCCCCTCCATGCTTCCCCTCCACTTT
TRBD1	TRBV29-1	TRBJ2-1	-	CSVAGQGRNEQFF	TGCAGCGTTGCGGGACAGGGTAGGAATGAGCAGTTCTTC
-	TRBV30	TRBJ1-5	once	CAWNRGRTENSNQPQHF	TGTGCCTGGAATCGGGGACGGACAGAAAATAGCAATCAGCCCCAGCATTTT
-	TRBV6-1	TRBJ1-5	-	CASTRHRNEPQHF	TGTGCCAGCACCAGGCACCGAAACGAGCCCCAGCATTTT